This is a list of T cell receptor beta chains from one sample in a study of T cell responses to AZD1222 COVID-19 vaccine. Assay: immunoSEQ multiplex PCR; the TCRdb copy retains only in-frame clones and omits some. This sample has some 170,000 clones, with approximately 93% found just once. The material sequenced was peripheral blood, taken on day 0 of AZD1222 vaccination. All receptors come from an adult in good health. Both conserved end residues are part of each CDR3. Fields, in order: clone size, D gene, J gene, V gene, CDR3 protein, CDR3 DNA. D genes are given only for firm matches. Size tells how often a clone was seen (once, few, many) or the class of an expanded clone, and some rows leave it out.

>.|.|TRBJ1-1|TRBV7-2
CASSPRGMNTEAFF
TGTGCCAGCAGCCCTCGGGGAATGAACACTGAAGCTTTCTTT
>.|.|TRBJ1-6|TRBV2
CASREPLNSPLHF
TGTGCCAGCCGGGAACCCTTAAATTCACCCCTCCACTTT
>.|.|TRBJ1-2|TRBV3-1/TRBV3-2
CASSQDPGYGYTF
TGTGCCAGCAGCCAAGACCCCGGCTATGGCTACACCTTC
>.|.|TRBJ1-2|TRBV19
CASSISGVFYGYTF
TGTGCCAGTAGTATTTCGGGGGTTTTCTATGGCTACACCTTC
>.|.|TRBJ2-7|TRBV4-1
CASSHNRETNEQYF
TGCGCCAGCAGCCATAACAGGGAGACAAACGAGCAGTACTTC
>.|TRBD1|TRBJ1-1|TRBV5-6
CASSFPGQGAGANTEAFF
TGTGCCAGCAGCTTCCCGGGACAGGGGGCGGGGGCGAACACTGAAGCTTTCTTT
>.|.|TRBJ1-1|TRBV11-3
CASKRGSESNTEAFF
TGTGCCAGCAAGCGGGGATCCGAGTCAAACACTGAAGCTTTCTTT
>.|.|TRBJ1-1|TRBV28
CASSFYSRNTEAFF
TGTGCCAGCAGTTTCTACAGCCGGAACACTGAAGCTTTCTTT
>once|.|TRBJ1-2|TRBV19
CASSMSGRRDGYTF
TGTGCCAGTAGTATGTCCGGCAGGAGGGATGGCTACACCTTC
>once|.|TRBJ1-2|TRBV2
CASIFDDSGGYTF
TGTGCCAGCATTTTCGACGACAGTGGGGGCTACACCTTC
>.|TRBD1|TRBJ1-2|TRBV11-3
CASSLQGDGYTF
TGTGCCAGCAGCCTCCAGGGGGATGGCTACACCTTC
>.|.|TRBJ1-1|TRBV6-1
CASSEWGEAFF
TGTGCCAGCAGTGAATGGGGTGAAGCTTTCTTT
>.|TRBD1|TRBJ2-7|TRBV4-2
CASSQDGTGDWREQYF
TGTGCCAGCAGCCAAGATGGGACAGGGGATTGGCGCGAGCAGTACTTC
>.|.|TRBJ1-3|TRBV15
CATSRDTRSTIYF
TGTGCCACCAGCAGAGATACCCGAAGCACCATATATTTT
>.|.|TRBJ1-2|TRBV5-4
CASSTAMDNYGYTF
TGTGCCAGCAGCACCGCTATGGATAACTATGGCTACACCTTC
>.|.|TRBJ2-2|TRBV11-3
CASSEVDTGELFF
TGTGCCAGCAGCGAGGTGGACACCGGGGAGCTGTTTTTT
>.|TRBD2|TRBJ2-5|TRBV2
CASGRLAGLQETQYF
TGTGCCAGCGGGAGGCTAGCGGGCCTTCAAGAGACCCAGTACTTC
>.|.|TRBJ1-4|TRBV6-5
CASSYSSGDTELFF
TGTGCCAGCAGTTACTCCAGTGGGGATACGGAACTGTTTTTT
>.|TRBD1|TRBJ1-5|TRBV28
CASNEDPGTGEHF
TGTGCCAGCAATGAGGACCCCGGGACAGGTGAGCATTTT
>.|TRBD1|TRBJ1-2|TRBV19
CASRDRPQGGYTF
TGTGCCAGTCGGGACAGGCCCCAGGGTGGCTACACCTTC
>.|.|TRBJ1-6|TRBV9
CASSVVGEYSPLHF
TGTGCCAGCAGCGTAGTGGGGGAGTATTCACCCCTCCACTTT
>.|TRBD1|TRBJ1-2|TRBV6-6
CASSPGTVHGYTF
TGTGCCAGCAGCCCCGGGACAGTTCATGGCTACACCTTC
>.|TRBD1|TRBJ2-1|TRBV11-3
CASSPRQGTYNEQFF
TGTGCCAGCAGCCCCCGACAGGGTACCTACAATGAGCAGTTCTTC
>.|TRBD1|TRBJ2-5|TRBV2
CAIPTGVPQETQYF
TGTGCCATCCCTACAGGGGTGCCGCAAGAGACCCAGTACTTC
>once|.|TRBJ1-5|TRBV10-3
CAISESGDSNQPQHF
TGTGCCATCAGTGAGTCAGGGGATAGCAATCAGCCCCAGCATTTT
>.|.|TRBJ2-7|TRBV7-9
CASSSQGRDGEQYF
TGTGCCAGCAGCTCGCAGGGTAGGGACGGCGAGCAGTACTTC
>.|.|TRBJ1-4|TRBV10-3
CAISERDGENEKLFF
TGTGCCATCAGTGAAAGGGACGGCGAGAATGAAAAACTGTTTTTT
>.|.|TRBJ1-4|TRBV5-1
CASSLDKSVGEKLFF
TGCGCCAGCAGCTTGGATAAGTCTGTCGGTGAAAAACTGTTTTTT
>.|.|TRBJ1-2|TRBV9
CASSVYGTNYGYTF
TGTGCCAGCAGCGTATACGGAACCAACTATGGCTACACCTTC
>.|.|TRBJ2-4|TRBV6-5
CASSTAGQAKNIQYF
TGTGCCAGCAGTACCGCGGGCCAAGCCAAAAACATTCAGTACTTC
>.|TRBD1|TRBJ1-6|TRBV28
CASSLGQAGSPLHF
TGTGCCAGCAGTTTGGGACAGGCCGGCTCACCCCTCCACTTT
>.|TRBD1|TRBJ1-1|TRBV18
CASSRTGGAEAFF
TGTGCCAGCTCTCGGACAGGGGGTGCTGAAGCTTTCTTT
>.|.|TRBJ1-4|TRBV30
CAWSVPQAPNNEKLFF
TGTGCCTGGAGTGTACCCCAGGCCCCGAACAATGAAAAACTGTTTTTT
>.|.|TRBJ2-5|TRBV7-6
CASSLFGGGEGETQYF
TGTGCCAGCAGCTTATTTGGGGGGGGCGAGGGCGAGACCCAGTACTTC
>few|TRBD1|TRBJ1-3|TRBV5-3
CARSLQVVTGCNTIYF
TGTGCCAGAAGCTTGCAAGTGGTGACAGGGTGTAACACCATATATTTT
>.|.|TRBJ2-5|TRBV5-4
CASSFQETQYF
TGTGCCAGCAGCTTCCAAGAGACCCAGTACTTC
>.|TRBD1|TRBJ1-2|TRBV9
CASSRGDRIYGYTF
TGTGCCAGCAGCAGAGGGGACAGGATCTATGGCTACACCTTC
>.|.|TRBJ2-1|TRBV5-5
CASSFNLGSEQFF
TGTGCCAGCAGCTTTAATCTTGGCAGTGAGCAGTTCTTC
>.|.|TRBJ2-5|TRBV19
CASSIQGPGTQYF
TGTGCCAGTAGCATACAGGGTCCTGGGACCCAGTACTTC
>.|.|TRBJ1-3|TRBV24-1
CATSDARGSGNTIYF
TGTGCCACCAGTGATGCCCGGGGTTCTGGAAACACCATATATTTT
>once|.|TRBJ1-4|TRBV21-1
CASSKVIEAEELFF
TGTGCCAGCAGCAAAGTTATAGAGGCCGAAGAACTGTTTTTT
>.|TRBD1|TRBJ2-2|TRBV11-1
CASSSKIVQGAGELFF
TGTGCCAGCAGCTCGAAAATCGTACAGGGGGCCGGGGAGCTGTTTTTT
>.|.|TRBJ1-5|TRBV4-1
CASSPPRAGQPQHF
TGCGCCAGCAGCCCGCCAAGGGCTGGTCAGCCCCAGCATTTT
>.|.|TRBJ2-7|TRBV28
CASSFMLVYEQYF
TGTGCCAGCAGTTTCATGTTGGTTTACGAGCAGTACTTC
>few|.|TRBJ2-5|TRBV18
CASTLTEKETQYF
TGTGCCAGCACACTGACAGAGAAAGAGACCCAGTACTTC
>.|.|TRBJ2-7|TRBV3-1/TRBV3-2
CASSQASAQGYEQYF
TGTGCCAGCAGCCAGGCCAGCGCACAGGGCTACGAGCAGTACTTC
>.|.|TRBJ1-2|TRBV4-2
CASSQEGTGLNYGYTF
TGTGCCAGCAGCCAAGAGGGCACCGGGCTCAACTATGGCTACACCTTC
>.|.|TRBJ1-4|TRBV2
CASSEIQLNSLFF
TGTGCCAGCAGTGAAATACAGCTTAATTCACTGTTTTTT
>.|.|TRBJ1-5|TRBV7-2
CASSLEGGLSNQPQHF
TGTGCCAGCAGCTTAGAAGGAGGGCTGAGCAATCAGCCCCAGCATTTT
>.|TRBD2|TRBJ2-7|TRBV18
CASQGLAGTYEQYF
TGTGCCAGCCAAGGACTAGCGGGGACCTACGAGCAGTACTTC